Listed below are T cell receptor beta chains from one sample, sequenced in a study of technical replicates of blood from a few donors. Sequenced by immunoSEQ multiplex PCR; TCRdb stores in-frame clones only, minus some. The sample records 70,000 to 85,000 clones, about 90% being singletons. Specimen: T cells isolated from PBMCs. The source is a human donor in good health. The CDR3 runs from the conserved cysteine through the conserved F or W. The D gene is left open where the match is weak. Rows may omit the clone size; those that give it use once, few, many or a size class.

D gene	clone size	V gene	J gene	CDR3 protein	CDR3 DNA
TRBD2	.	TRBV27	TRBJ2-3	CASRVLAGTDTQYF	TGTGCCAGCAGGGTACTAGCGGGAACAGATACGCAGTATTTT
.	.	TRBV6-1	TRBJ1-2	CASSELGGTYGYTF	TGTGCCAGCAGTGAACTAGGAGGAACTTATGGCTACACCTTC
TRBD1	.	TRBV9	TRBJ1-4	CASSARDRLNEKLFF	TGTGCCAGCAGCGCACGGGACAGACTTAATGAAAAACTGTTTTTT
.	.	TRBV30	TRBJ1-1	CAWSVTGFGTEAFF	TGTGCCTGGAGTGTAACAGGATTTGGGACTGAAGCTTTCTTT
.	few	TRBV19	TRBJ1-5	CAVGQGGSNQPQHF	TGTGCAGTCGGGCAGGGTGGTAGCAATCAGCCCCAGCATTTT
.	few	TRBV9	TRBJ1-1	CASSVAVNTEAFF	TGTGCCAGCAGCGTAGCAGTGAACACTGAAGCTTTCTTT
.	.	TRBV5-1	TRBJ2-7	CASSQDYYEQYF	TGCGCCAGCAGCCAGGACTACTACGAGCAGTACTTC
.	.	TRBV27	TRBJ2-3	CASSLSRPNTQYF	TGTGCCAGCAGTTTATCGCGGCCGAATACGCAGTATTTT
.	.	TRBV6-5	TRBJ2-3	CASSYLSTDTQYF	TGTGCCAGCAGTTATCTCAGTACAGATACGCAGTATTTT
.	.	TRBV10-1	TRBJ1-4	CASRDLGTREKLFF	TGCGCCAGCAGGGACCTCGGGACTCGAGAAAAACTGTTTTTT
.	.	TRBV6-1	TRBJ2-3	CASSTGHYTDTQYF	TGTGCCAGCAGTACGGGACATTATACTGATACGCAGTATTTT
.	.	TRBV5-8	TRBJ2-3	CASSLLGPITDTQYF	TGTGCCAGCAGTTTACTAGGCCCCATAACAGATACGCAGTATTTT
TRBD2	.	TRBV27	TRBJ2-7	CASSSSLAGFPYEQYF	TGTGCCAGCAGTTCCTCACTAGCGGGATTCCCCTACGAGCAGTACTTC
TRBD1	.	TRBV4-2	TRBJ1-1	CASSQDQGARMNTEAFF	TGTGCCAGCAGCCAAGATCAGGGGGCAAGAATGAACACTGAAGCTTTCTTT
TRBD2	.	TRBV4-1	TRBJ2-7	CASTQSGSSYEQYF	TGCGCCAGCACTCAAAGCGGGAGCTCCTACGAGCAGTACTTC
.	.	TRBV27	TRBJ2-2	CASKKERYTGELFF	TGTGCCAGCAAGAAGGAGCGGTACACCGGGGAGCTGTTTTTT
.	.	TRBV27	TRBJ1-4	CASRYRLTTNEKLFF	TGTGCCAGCAGGTACAGGCTTACTACTAATGAAAAACTGTTTTTT
TRBD1	.	TRBV5-1	TRBJ2-3	CASSLRQGGLTDTQYF	TGCGCCAGCAGCTTAAGACAGGGGGGCCTCACAGATACGCAGTATTTT
.	.	TRBV4-3	TRBJ1-2	CASSQDGVYGYTF	TGCGCCAGCAGCCAAGACGGAGTCTATGGCTACACCTTC
.	.	TRBV28	TRBJ2-7	CASLALASEQYF	TGTGCCAGCCTGGCACTAGCATCCGAGCAGTACTTC
TRBD1	.	TRBV18	TRBJ1-2	CASSPPLGTGAVLYGYTF	TGTGCCAGCTCACCACCCTTAGGGACAGGGGCAGTTCTCTATGGCTACACCTTC
.	.	TRBV5-4	TRBJ2-2	CASSLSSGDNTGELFF	TGTGCCAGCAGCTTGAGTAGCGGAGATAACACCGGGGAGCTGTTTTTT
.	.	TRBV10-3	TRBJ2-7	CAIDDPAVAYEQYF	TGTGCCATCGACGATCCAGCGGTAGCCTACGAGCAGTACTTC
.	.	TRBV6-5	TRBJ1-1	CASSAGRVGTEAFF	TGTGCCAGCAGTGCCGGGAGGGTCGGCACTGAAGCTTTCTTT
.	.	TRBV7-9	TRBJ1-2	CASSLASGGYTF	TGTGCCAGCAGCTTAGCAAGCGGTGGCTACACCTTC
TRBD2	.	TRBV28	TRBJ2-7	CASTFQGGSSYEQYF	TGTGCCAGCACCTTTCAGGGAGGGTCCTCCTACGAGCAGTACTTC
TRBD2	.	TRBV7-2	TRBJ2-7	CASSPGTSGIASEQYF	TGTGCCAGCAGCCCCGGGACTAGCGGGATAGCAAGCGAGCAGTACTTC
.	.	TRBV10-3	TRBJ2-7	CAISPRTYEQYF	TGTGCCATCAGTCCACGAACATACGAGCAGTACTTC
.	.	TRBV19	TRBJ1-5	CASIPNRSFNQPQHF	TGTGCCAGTATACCAAACAGGAGCTTCAATCAGCCCCAGCATTTT
.	.	TRBV4-1	TRBJ2-7	CASSQSRAPWGQYF	TGCGCCAGCAGCCAGTCCAGGGCTCCGTGGGGGCAGTACTTC
TRBD1	.	TRBV28	TRBJ1-5	CASSLDRGIDQPQHF	TGTGCCAGCAGCCTGGACAGGGGGATCGATCAGCCCCAGCATTTT
TRBD1	once	TRBV28	TRBJ2-7	CASSFRTGGYEQYF	TGTGCCAGCAGTTTTAGGACAGGGGGCTACGAGCAGTACTTC
.	.	TRBV5-1	TRBJ2-3	CASSLINSEITDTQYF	TGCGCCAGCAGCTTAATAAACTCCGAAATCACAGATACGCAGTATTTT
TRBD1	.	TRBV27	TRBJ2-1	CASSRGQGYNEQFF	TGTGCCAGCAGTAGGGGGCAGGGCTACAATGAGCAGTTCTTC
.	.	TRBV2	TRBJ1-3	CASSEGLLLGNTIYF	TGTGCCAGCAGTGAGGGGCTATTACTGGGAAACACCATATATTTT
TRBD1	.	TRBV10-3	TRBJ2-2	CAISDGGQGVGELFF	TGTGCCATCAGTGATGGAGGACAGGGGGTCGGGGAGCTGTTTTTT
TRBD2	.	TRBV10-3	TRBJ2-5	CAIGASGHQETQYF	TGTGCCATCGGCGCTAGCGGGCACCAAGAGACCCAGTACTTC
.	.	TRBV9	TRBJ2-1	CASSGGIPYNEQFF	TGTGCCAGCAGTGGAGGGATCCCCTACAATGAGCAGTTCTTC
.	few	TRBV29-1	TRBJ1-1	CSVRENTEAFF	TGCAGCGTTCGGGAGAACACTGAAGCTTTCTTT
.	once	TRBV13	TRBJ2-7	CASSPSRIRFGRYTYEQYF	TGTGCCAGCAGCCCCTCGCGAATACGTTTTGGGAGGTACACCTACGAGCAGTACTTC
TRBD1	once	TRBV27	TRBJ2-3	CASSLRGQPTDTQYF	TGTGCCAGCAGTTTAAGGGGACAGCCCACAGATACGCAGTATTTT
.	once	TRBV18	TRBJ2-7	CASSPPDIYEQYF	TGTGCCAGCTCACCCCCGGACATCTACGAGCAGTACTTC
TRBD2	.	TRBV30	TRBJ2-2	CAWSVQGGTGELFF	TGTGCCTGGAGTGTCCAGGGAGGGACCGGGGAGCTGTTTTTT
.	.	TRBV4-2	TRBJ2-1	CASSQDGYGSSYNEQFF	TGTGCCAGCAGCCAAGATGGGTACGGGAGCTCCTACAATGAGCAGTTCTTC
.	.	TRBV11-1	TRBJ2-7	CASSLTNGKQYF	TGTGCCAGCAGCTTGACAAACGGGAAGCAGTACTTC
.	.	TRBV4-3	TRBJ2-3	CASSPHQLLARVNTDTQYF	TGCGCCAGCAGCCCGCACCAACTTCTAGCGCGAGTTAACACAGATACGCAGTATTTT
TRBD1	.	TRBV7-9	TRBJ2-1	CASSSRTGENEQFF	TGTGCCAGCAGCTCTCGGACAGGTGAGAATGAGCAGTTCTTC
.	.	TRBV30	TRBJ2-7	CAWSYASFYEQYF	TGTGCCTGGAGCTATGCCTCCTTCTACGAGCAGTACTTC
TRBD1	.	TRBV5-4	TRBJ2-7	CASSFGDRGQEQYF	TGTGCCAGCAGCTTTGGGGACAGGGGTCAAGAGCAGTACTTC
.	.	TRBV5-1	TRBJ2-1	CASSLEFFHWRALSYNEQFF	TGCGCCAGCAGCTTGGAATTTTTCCACTGGCGGGCTTTATCCTACAATGAGCAGTTCTTC
TRBD2	.	TRBV10-3	TRBJ2-2	CAIGLAVNTGELFF	TGTGCCATCGGACTAGCGGTAAACACCGGGGAGCTGTTTTTT
.	.	TRBV6-6	TRBJ2-5	CASSWSGGKGETQYF	TGTGCCAGCAGTTGGTCTGGGGGCAAGGGGGAGACCCAGTACTTC
TRBD2	.	TRBV28	TRBJ2-5	CASSLLELLGGSDGQETQYF	TGTGCCAGCAGTTTATTAGAGTTGTTGGGAGGGAGCGACGGCCAAGAGACCCAGTACTTC
.	once	TRBV18	TRBJ2-6	CASSPTGYSGANVLTF	TGTGCCAGCTCACCGACAGGTTACTCTGGGGCCAACGTCCTGACTTTC
TRBD2	.	TRBV29-1	TRBJ2-3	CSVDITSGGDTQYF	TGCAGCGTTGACATCACTAGCGGAGGAGATACGCAGTATTTT
TRBD2	.	TRBV5-4	TRBJ2-3	CASRRLAGGFQADTQYF	TGTGCCAGCAGGAGACTAGCGGGAGGGTTTCAGGCAGATACGCAGTATTTT
TRBD1	.	TRBV2	TRBJ1-2	CASSDPVPREGAWYGYTF	TGTGCCAGCAGTGACCCTGTACCTCGAGAGGGGGCATGGTATGGCTACACCTTC
.	.	TRBV28	TRBJ2-3	CASSSPGQGTDTQYF	TGTGCCAGCAGTTCCCCGGGACAAGGCACAGATACGCAGTATTTT
TRBD1	.	TRBV18	TRBJ1-1	CASSPGQGAQDAFF	TGTGCCAGCTCACCAGGACAGGGGGCGCAGGATGCTTTCTTT
.	once	TRBV7-3	TRBJ2-3	CASSLSGKRTDTQYF	TGTGCCAGCAGCTTGTCGGGAAAGCGCACAGATACGCAGTATTTT